This T cell receptor beta chain emerged from a study of Ad26.COV2.S vaccination and SARS-CoV-2 variants. Study overall: Ad26.COV2.S given intramuscularly, once or twice 56 days apart.

Libraries were prepared by immunoSEQ multiplex PCR; TCRdb keeps only in-frame clonotypes and omits some of them. This table has under 250,000 clones, about 83% appearing once. CDR3 length equals 14 residues. Germline V gene sequence: CDR1 LNHDA, CDR2 SQIVND (reference sequence). The V and J ends lost 4 bases and 0 bases respectively, with 10 bases between them. Stated treatment: 15 to 20 received Ad26.COV2.S at low or high dose, single or two shots; about 5 received placebo; per-sample allocation not given. Specimen acquisition occurred on day 63 following the initial vaccine or placebo injection. The sequence was collected from a person between 18 and 65 years old who received the Ad26.COV2.S COVID-19 vaccine or a placebo. The sample consisted of peripheral blood, taken in a trial of Ad26.COV2.S vaccine versus placebo. The chain is built from TRBV19 and TRBJ2-7, with D hard to call. CDR3 sequence reads: CASSKEISSYEQYF. CDR3 nucleotide sequence: TGTGCCAGTAGTAAGGAGATTAGCTCCTACGAGCAGTACTTC.